A selection of T cell receptor beta chains follows, all from one sample in a study of cytomegalovirus exposure and HLA in healthy donors. Sequenced by immunoSEQ multiplex PCR; TCRdb stores in-frame clones only, minus some. The table shows fewer than 150,000 clones, with over 80% occurring only once. Sequenced: PBMCs. These TCRs come from a female donor in good health and CMV-seronegative. CDR3s include the opening cysteine and the closing phenylalanine or tryptophan. Each record gives: clone size, V gene, J gene, D gene, CDR3 protein, CDR3 DNA. A D gene is named only where the DNA matches it firmly. Clone size is shown for a subset of rows, as once, few, many or a class of expanded clone.

NA	TRBV5-6	TRBJ2-7	NA	CASSLDRAYEQYF	TGTGCCAGCAGCTTGGACAGGGCCTACGAGCAGTACTTC
NA	TRBV5-5	TRBJ2-1	NA	CASSLVGKAGYNEQFF	TGTGCCAGCAGCTTGGTTGGGAAGGCAGGGTACAATGAGCAGTTCTTC
NA	TRBV7-9	TRBJ2-7	NA	CASSLGSSGRGEQYF	TGTGCCAGCAGCTTAGGTTCTAGCGGCAGGGGCGAGCAGTACTTC
NA	TRBV5-1	TRBJ2-7	TRBD1	CASSLTSGTETYEQYF	TGCGCCAGCAGCTTAACATCCGGGACAGAAACCTACGAGCAGTACTTC
once	TRBV6-5	TRBJ1-2	NA	CASSDSYGYTF	TGTGCCAGCAGCGACAGCTATGGCTACACCTTC
once	TRBV6-1	TRBJ1-2	NA	CASSVQAILYGYTF	TGTGCCAGCAGTGTGCAGGCGATCCTCTATGGCTACACCTTC
NA	TRBV5-4	TRBJ2-7	NA	CASSLGAGAPYEQYF	TGTGCCAGCAGCCTAGGGGCAGGGGCACCCTACGAGCAGTACTTC
NA	TRBV29-1	TRBJ1-2	NA	CSVENGSGGSYGYTF	TGCAGCGTTGAAAACGGCTCGGGGGGGAGCTATGGCTACACCTTC
NA	TRBV6-5	TRBJ2-1	TRBD2	CASSYLHRTSPFF	TGTGCCAGCAGTTATTTACACCGGACTAGCCCGTTCTTC
NA	TRBV29-1	TRBJ2-1	TRBD2	CSHRGGSSFYNEQFF	TGCAGCCATCGGGGCGGGAGCTCATTCTACAATGAGCAGTTCTTC
NA	TRBV4-2	TRBJ1-2	NA	CASSQTLNYGYTF	TGTGCCAGCAGCCAAACACTAAACTATGGCTACACCTTC
NA	TRBV29-1	TRBJ1-1	NA	CSVEGFSRSREAFF	TGCAGCGTTGAGGGCTTTAGTAGGTCAAGAGAAGCTTTCTTT
NA	TRBV4-1	TRBJ2-5	NA	CASSQGGGSQETQYF	TGCGCCAGCAGCCAAGGCGGTGGATCCCAAGAGACCCAGTACTTC
NA	TRBV6-1	TRBJ1-1	TRBD1	CASRDRGDTEAFF	TGTGCCAGCAGGGACAGGGGGGACACTGAAGCTTTCTTT
NA	TRBV5-1	TRBJ2-1	NA	CASSFEGAEQFF	TGCGCCAGCAGCTTTGAGGGAGCTGAGCAGTTCTTC
NA	TRBV6-1	TRBJ2-7	TRBD2	CASTPFTGGREQYF	TGTGCCAGTACCCCTTTTACGGGAGGGCGCGAGCAGTACTTC
NA	TRBV6-6	TRBJ2-5	TRBD2	CASRLAGAQETQYF	TGTGCCAGCAGATTAGCGGGGGCCCAAGAGACCCAGTACTTC
NA	TRBV9	TRBJ1-4	TRBD1	CASSGGQGHEKLFF	TGTGCCAGCAGCGGGGGACAGGGTCACGAAAAACTGTTTTTT
NA	TRBV2	TRBJ2-1	TRBD2	CASRTSGYNEQFF	TGTGCCAGCAGAACTAGCGGATACAATGAGCAGTTCTTC
NA	TRBV7-9	TRBJ2-5	NA	CASSSRETQYF	TGTGCCAGCAGCTCGAGAGAGACCCAGTACTTC
NA	TRBV19	TRBJ1-2	TRBD1	CASSILQGLNYGYTF	TGTGCCAGTAGTATTTTACAGGGGCTTAACTATGGCTACACCTTC
NA	TRBV15	TRBJ2-1	NA	CATSGGHEQFF	TGTGCCACCAGCGGAGGGCATGAGCAGTTCTTC
NA	TRBV29-1	TRBJ2-7	TRBD1	CSVATGGREQYF	TGCAGCGTGGCTACAGGGGGCCGCGAGCAGTACTTC
once	TRBV6-1	TRBJ1-2	NA	CASSEGASYGYTF	TGTGCCAGCAGTGAAGGGGCTTCATATGGCTACACCTTC
NA	TRBV4-2	TRBJ1-1	NA	CASSLMNTEAFF	TGTGCCAGCAGCCTAATGAACACTGAAGCTTTCTTT
NA	TRBV5-1	TRBJ2-5	TRBD2	CASSDQAGGSGETQYF	TGCGCCAGCAGCGATCAAGCGGGGGGGTCGGGAGAGACCCAGTACTTC
NA	TRBV2	TRBJ1-1	TRBD1	CTSSETGTGRNTEAFF	TGTACCAGCAGTGAAACCGGGACAGGGAGGAACACTGAAGCTTTCTTT
few	TRBV25-1	TRBJ2-7	NA	CASSARDRGRAYF	TGTGCCAGCAGTGCCCGCGATAGAGGGCGGGCGTACTTC
NA	TRBV28	TRBJ1-1	NA	CASRDLLGFAEAFF	TGTGCCAGCAGGGACTTATTGGGATTCGCTGAAGCTTTCTTT
NA	TRBV28	TRBJ1-2	NA	CALRGGIYGYTF	TGTGCCTTAAGGGGGGGCATCTATGGCTACACCTTC
few	TRBV6-1	TRBJ1-1	TRBD1	CASSERTGGVSAFF	TGTGCCAGCAGTGAACGGACAGGGGGCGTGTCAGCTTTCTTT
NA	TRBV27	TRBJ2-3	NA	CASSSNTDTQYF	TGTGCCAGCAGTTCAAACACAGATACGCAGTATTTT
NA	TRBV5-6	TRBJ2-3	NA	CASTPGTTSTDTQYF	TGTGCCAGCACCCCTGGTACCACTAGCACAGATACGCAGTATTTT
NA	TRBV27	TRBJ2-7	NA	CASSRGYEQYF	TGTGCCAGCAGCAGGGGCTACGAGCAGTACTTC
few	TRBV5-8	TRBJ2-5	TRBD1	CASSLGTGGTETQYF	TGTGCCAGCAGCTTGGGGACAGGGGGCACGGAGACCCAGTACTTC
NA	TRBV30	TRBJ2-5	NA	CAWSVLSSAPQTQYF	TGTGCCTGGAGTGTACTGTCTAGCGCTCCCCAGACCCAGTACTTC
NA	TRBV27	TRBJ1-2	NA	CASSPTRTNPNYGYTF	TGTGCCAGCAGTCCAACTCGTACCAACCCTAACTATGGCTACACCTTC
NA	TRBV29-1	TRBJ2-1	TRBD1	CSVEPGTGGFWRGSYNEQFF	TGCAGCGTTGAACCCGGGACAGGGGGTTTTTGGAGGGGCTCCTACAATGAGCAGTTCTTC
NA	TRBV30	TRBJ2-2	NA	CAWSVGTPNTGELFF	TGTGCCTGGAGCGTTGGGACTCCGAACACCGGGGAGCTGTTTTTT
NA	TRBV2	TRBJ2-5	TRBD2	CASSETSGREETQYF	TGTGCCAGCAGTGAGACTAGCGGGAGGGAAGAGACCCAGTACTTC
NA	TRBV10-1	TRBJ2-7	NA	CASNAPCWCGPSYEQYF	TGCGCCAGCAACGCCCCTTGTTGGTGCGGGCCTTCCTACGAGCAGTACTTC
NA	TRBV19	TRBJ1-4	NA	CASSDSLGTIGSEKLFF	TGTGCCAGTAGTGACAGTTTGGGGACTATAGGCTCTGAAAAACTGTTTTTT
NA	TRBV5-1	TRBJ2-5	TRBD2	CASSLTVSGTQETQYF	TGCGCCAGCAGCTTGACAGTTAGCGGGACCCAAGAGACCCAGTACTTC
few	TRBV28	TRBJ1-5	NA	CASSTDGFDQPQHF	TGTGCCAGCAGTACCGACGGGTTTGATCAGCCCCAGCATTTT
NA	TRBV27	TRBJ2-2	NA	CASSFSGGSGELFF	TGTGCCAGCAGTTTTTCAGGGGGGTCCGGGGAGCTGTTTTTT
once	TRBV7-8	TRBJ2-7	TRBD2	CASSLGGSGRASYEQYF	TGTGCCAGCAGCTTAGGGGGTAGCGGGAGGGCCTCGTACGAGCAGTACTTC
NA	TRBV9	TRBJ2-3	NA	CASSVVGFIPADTQYF	TGTGCCAGCAGCGTAGTGGGCTTTATACCCGCAGATACGCAGTATTTT
NA	TRBV4-1	TRBJ2-1	NA	CASSQVRTPYNEQFF	TGCGCCAGCAGCCAAGTTAGGACTCCGTACAATGAGCAGTTCTTC
NA	TRBV7-2	TRBJ1-2	TRBD1	CASSNNRGRGYTF	TGTGCCAGCAGCAACAACAGGGGCCGTGGCTACACCTTC
once	TRBV29-1	TRBJ2-1	TRBD1	CSVEDPGTGYNEQFF	TGCAGCGTTGAAGACCCCGGGACAGGCTACAATGAGCAGTTCTTC
few	TRBV11-2	TRBJ2-7	TRBD2	CASSSLTSGKGEQYF	TGTGCCAGCAGCTCCCTGACTAGCGGGAAGGGCGAGCAGTACTTC
NA	TRBV7-9	TRBJ1-1	NA	CASSLGNHMNTEAFF	TGTGCCAGCAGCTTAGGTAACCACATGAACACTGAAGCTTTCTTT